What follows is one T cell receptor beta chain and its context. Every patient relapsed after autologous stem cell transplantation, and brentuximab vedotin exposure varied. Clones were sequenced by immunoSEQ multiplex PCR, and TCRdb holds only the in-frame ones, with some missing. The table records about 110,000 clones, 80% to 90% of them present only once. The data are from a study of PD-1 blockade in classical Hodgkin lymphoma. CDR1 MDHEN and CDR2 SYDVKM come from the germline V gene. The CDR3 covers 13 residues. Trimming took 1 base from V and 3 from J, leaving 6 bases between them. The clonotype originates from a human donor with classical Hodgkin lymphoma. The sequences come from peripheral blood mononuclear cells (PBMCs), collected before the second cycle of nivolumab. The chain joins TRBV28 to TRBJ1-2; D gene unclear. The DNA for the CDR3 is TGTGCCAGCAGTTTATCTGTAGACTATGGCTACACCTTC. Protein product: CASSLSVDYGYTF.